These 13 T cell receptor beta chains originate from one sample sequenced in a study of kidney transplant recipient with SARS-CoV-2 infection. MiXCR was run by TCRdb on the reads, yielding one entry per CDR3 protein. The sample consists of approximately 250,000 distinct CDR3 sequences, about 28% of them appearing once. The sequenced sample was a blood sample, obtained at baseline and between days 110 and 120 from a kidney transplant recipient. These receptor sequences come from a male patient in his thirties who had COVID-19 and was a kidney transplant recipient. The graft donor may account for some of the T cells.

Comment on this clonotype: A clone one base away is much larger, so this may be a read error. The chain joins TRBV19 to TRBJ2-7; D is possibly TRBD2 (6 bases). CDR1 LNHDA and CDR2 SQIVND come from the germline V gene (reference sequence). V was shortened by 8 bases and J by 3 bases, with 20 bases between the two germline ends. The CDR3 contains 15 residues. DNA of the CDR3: TGTGCCAGTGGTCCCGGGGGAGATGCCCGCTACGAGCAGTACTTC. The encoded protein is CASGPGGDARYEQYF.

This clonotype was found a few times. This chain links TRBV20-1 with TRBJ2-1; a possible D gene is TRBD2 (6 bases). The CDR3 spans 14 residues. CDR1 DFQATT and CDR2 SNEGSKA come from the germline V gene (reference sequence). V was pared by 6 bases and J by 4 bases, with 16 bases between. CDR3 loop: CSAGGSAGYNEQFF. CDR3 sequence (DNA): TGCAGTGCGGGGGGTTCCGCGGGATACAATGAGCAGTTCTTC.

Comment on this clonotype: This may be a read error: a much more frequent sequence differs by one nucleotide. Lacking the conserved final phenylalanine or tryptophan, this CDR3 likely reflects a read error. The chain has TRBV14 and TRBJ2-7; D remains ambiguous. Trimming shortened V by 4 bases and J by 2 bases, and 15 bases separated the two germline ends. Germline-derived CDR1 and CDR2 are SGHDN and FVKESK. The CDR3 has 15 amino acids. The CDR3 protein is CASSLARRGPYEQYL. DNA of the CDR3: TGTGCCAGCAGCCTAGCCCGTCGAGGCCCCTACGAGCAGTACCTC.

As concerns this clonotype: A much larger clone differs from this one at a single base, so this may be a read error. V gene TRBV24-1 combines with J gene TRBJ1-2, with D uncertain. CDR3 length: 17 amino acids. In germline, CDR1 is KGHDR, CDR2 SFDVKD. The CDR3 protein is CAASPAHSTRKTYGYTF. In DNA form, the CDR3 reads TGTGCCGCCAGTCCGGCACATAGTACCAGAAAGACCTATGGCTACACCTTC.

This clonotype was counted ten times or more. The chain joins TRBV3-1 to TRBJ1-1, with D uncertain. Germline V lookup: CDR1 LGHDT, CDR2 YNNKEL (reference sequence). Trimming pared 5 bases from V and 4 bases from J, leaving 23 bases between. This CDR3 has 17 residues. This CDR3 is CASSFFDPISIRTEAFF. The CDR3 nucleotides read TGTGCCAGCAGCTTCTTCGATCCCATTTCAATTCGCACTGAAGCTTTCTTT.

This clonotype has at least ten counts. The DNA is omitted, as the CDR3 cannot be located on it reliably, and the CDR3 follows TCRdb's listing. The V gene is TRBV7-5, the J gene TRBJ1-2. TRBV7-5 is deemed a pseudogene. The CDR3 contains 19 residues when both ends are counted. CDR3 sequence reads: CISVPELNLEVGKTYGYTF.

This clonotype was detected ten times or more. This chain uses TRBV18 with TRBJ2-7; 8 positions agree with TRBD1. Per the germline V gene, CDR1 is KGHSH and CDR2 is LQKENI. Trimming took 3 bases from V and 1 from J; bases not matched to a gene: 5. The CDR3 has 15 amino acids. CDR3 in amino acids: CASSPVGDRSYEQYF. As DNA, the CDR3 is TGTGCCAGCTCACCCGTTGGGGACAGGTCCTACGAGCAGTACTTC.

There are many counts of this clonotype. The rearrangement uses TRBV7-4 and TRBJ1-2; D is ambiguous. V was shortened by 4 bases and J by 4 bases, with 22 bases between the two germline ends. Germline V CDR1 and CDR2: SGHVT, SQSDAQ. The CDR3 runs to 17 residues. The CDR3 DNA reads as TGTGCCAGCAGCTCTCAACATTCAGCTCGAAAGACCTATGGCTACACCTTC. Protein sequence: CASSSQHSARKTYGYTF.

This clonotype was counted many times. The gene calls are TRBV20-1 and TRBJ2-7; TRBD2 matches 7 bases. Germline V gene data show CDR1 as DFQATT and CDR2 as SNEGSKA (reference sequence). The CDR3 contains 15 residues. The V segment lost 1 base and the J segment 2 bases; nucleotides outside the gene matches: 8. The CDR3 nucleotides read TGCAGTGCTAGAGTAGGGGCTAGCGGAACCTACGAGCAGTACTTC. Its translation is CSARVGASGTYEQYF.

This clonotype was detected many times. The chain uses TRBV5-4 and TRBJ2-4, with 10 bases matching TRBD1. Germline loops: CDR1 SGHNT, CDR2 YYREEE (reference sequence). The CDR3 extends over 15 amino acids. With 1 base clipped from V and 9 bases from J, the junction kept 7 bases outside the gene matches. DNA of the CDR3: TGTGCCAGCAGCTTGTCTTCGGACAGGGGGGGCATTCAGTACTTC. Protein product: CASSLSSDRGGIQYF.

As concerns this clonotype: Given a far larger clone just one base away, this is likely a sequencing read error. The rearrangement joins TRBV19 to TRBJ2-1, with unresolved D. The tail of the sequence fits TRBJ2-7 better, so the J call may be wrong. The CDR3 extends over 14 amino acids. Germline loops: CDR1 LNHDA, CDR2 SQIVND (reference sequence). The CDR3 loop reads CASTVTASSHEQYF. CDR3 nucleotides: TGTGCCAGTACAGTGACGGCGAGCTCCCACGAGCAGTACTTC.

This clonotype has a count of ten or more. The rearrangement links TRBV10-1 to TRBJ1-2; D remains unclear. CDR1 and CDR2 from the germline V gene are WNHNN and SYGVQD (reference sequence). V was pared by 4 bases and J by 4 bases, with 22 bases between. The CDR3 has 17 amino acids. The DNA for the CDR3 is TGCGCCAGCAGTGCATTCAGAAGATCGCGAAAGACCTATGGCTACACCTTC. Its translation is CASSAFRRSRKTYGYTF.

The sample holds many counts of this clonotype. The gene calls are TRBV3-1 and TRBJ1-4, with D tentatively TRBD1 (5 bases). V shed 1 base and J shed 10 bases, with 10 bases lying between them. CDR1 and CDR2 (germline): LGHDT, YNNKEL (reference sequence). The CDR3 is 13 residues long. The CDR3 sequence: CASSQASGGKLFF. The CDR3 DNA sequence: TGTGCCAGCAGCCAAGCATCCGGGGGAAAACTGTTTTTT.